This T cell receptor beta chain was sequenced for a study of blood T cell repertoires in COVID-19. Study overall: Both acute and convalescent COVID-19 samples were obtained from the United States, Italy and Spain. The analysed material was cDNA or gDNA that came from T cells, B-cell-depleted T cells, or PBMCs.

In the authors' workflow: Cell counts per sample came from amplifying reference gene primers. Sequencing was performed with immunoSEQ multiplex PCR; in TCRdb, only in-frame clones are kept and a portion is missing. The DNA gave D and trimming, while V, J and clone size come from that table. The repertoire consists of hundreds of thousands of clones, with around 80% occurring once and the leading ten covering under 2%. Germline V gene sequence: CDR1 SGHTA, CDR2 FQGTGA. The CDR3 extends over 13 amino acids. V was cut by 4 bases and J by 5 bases, with 9 bases left in between. The sample consisted of peripheral blood. The clonotype was recovered from a woman of 80 years or more with acute or convalescent COVID-19. The V gene is TRBV7-3, the J gene TRBJ2-1; a weak D match, TRBD2 (6 bases). The CDR3 region is CASSSSANNEQFF. In DNA, the CDR3 is TGTGCCAGCAGCTCTAGCGCAAACAATGAGCAGTTCTTC.